The rows below give T cell receptor beta chains drawn from one sample of a study of Ad26.COV2.S vaccination and SARS-CoV-2 variants. TCRdb keeps only in-frame clones here, not all; method: immunoSEQ multiplex PCR. The sample records some 330,000 clones, approximately 87% being singletons. The sequencing used peripheral blood, collected in a trial of Ad26.COV2.S vaccine versus placebo. These receptors came from a person between 18 and 59 years old who received the Ad26.COV2.S COVID-19 vaccine or a placebo. The CDR3 runs from the conserved cysteine through the conserved F or W. D genes are given only for firm matches. Some rows have no size entry. The others give once, few or many, or a class for an expanded clone.

.,.,TRBJ2-2,TRBV4-1,CASSHTSVRDGELFF,TGCGCCAGCAGCCACACCTCTGTGAGGGACGGGGAGCTGTTTTTT
.,TRBD1,TRBJ1-1,TRBV11-2,CASSLVKGAVTEAFF,TGTGCCAGCAGCTTAGTAAAGGGGGCGGTCACTGAAGCTTTCTTT
.,TRBD1,TRBJ1-5,TRBV14,CASSQPPAGTGYSNQPQHF,TGTGCCAGCAGCCAACCCCCTGCCGGGACAGGGTATAGCAATCAGCCCCAGCATTTT
.,TRBD1,TRBJ1-4,TRBV6-5,CASSSIPGQPEKLFF,TGTGCCAGCAGTTCCATTCCGGGACAGCCTGAAAAACTGTTTTTT
.,.,TRBJ1-2,TRBV15,CATSRDEQTGLGGYTF,TGTGCCACCAGCAGAGATGAACAAACAGGGCTCGGGGGCTACACCTTC
.,.,TRBJ1-2,TRBV13,CASSLLGDIYGHGYTF,TGTGCCAGCAGCTTGTTAGGGGATATCTACGGACATGGCTACACCTTC
.,.,TRBJ1-6,TRBV28,CASRPREVSPLHF,TGTGCCAGCAGGCCAAGGGAGGTTTCACCCCTCCACTTT
.,.,TRBJ2-1,TRBV11-2,CASSLEASGSEQFF,TGTGCCAGCAGCTTAGAAGCTTCGGGGAGTGAGCAGTTCTTC
.,.,TRBJ1-2,TRBV11-2,CASSFWVGNANYGYTF,TGTGCCAGCAGCTTTTGGGTAGGAAATGCTAACTATGGCTACACCTTC
.,TRBD1,TRBJ1-1,TRBV28,CASSSGRGQPNTEAFF,TGTGCCAGCAGTTCCGGTCGGGGACAGCCGAACACTGAAGCTTTCTTT
.,.,TRBJ1-2,TRBV2,CASSVTDSYGYTF,TGTGCCAGCAGTGTAACAGACTCCTATGGCTACACCTTC
.,TRBD2,TRBJ2-3,TRBV7-2,CASSLRAGGFTDTQYF,TGTGCCAGCAGCTTACGAGCGGGGGGCTTCACAGATACGCAGTATTTT
.,TRBD1,TRBJ1-5,TRBV6-5,CASSWTTGGNQPQHF,TGTGCCAGCAGCTGGACCACAGGGGGAAATCAGCCCCAGCATTTT
.,.,TRBJ2-1,TRBV3-1/TRBV3-2,CASSTTVGGQSLGEQFF,TGTGCCAGCAGCACTACCGTGGGCGGGCAGAGCTTGGGTGAGCAGTTCTTC
.,.,TRBJ2-3,TRBV6-5,CASTLDRGSTDTQYF,TGTGCCAGCACATTGGACCGGGGGAGCACAGATACGCAGTATTTT
.,.,TRBJ2-1,TRBV19,CASSTLTMNEQFF,TGTGCCAGTAGTACGCTTACAATGAATGAGCAGTTCTTC
.,TRBD1,TRBJ2-2,TRBV11-2,CASSQNRGNTGELFF,TGTGCCAGCAGCCAAAACAGGGGAAACACCGGGGAGCTGTTTTTT
.,TRBD2,TRBJ2-1,TRBV4-1,CASSRMGSGAAYNEQFF,TGCGCCAGCAGCCGCATGGGGAGCGGGGCGGCTTACAATGAGCAGTTCTTC
.,.,TRBJ1-6,TRBV28,CASSFQGPLYNSPLHF,TGTGCCAGCAGTTTTCAGGGGCCTTTATATAATTCACCCCTCCACTTT
.,TRBD1,TRBJ1-5,TRBV2,CASSPGQGGSNQPQHF,TGTGCCAGCAGTCCAGGACAGGGAGGGAGCAATCAGCCCCAGCATTTT
.,.,TRBJ2-5,TRBV19,CASSRSLAQETQYF,TGTGCCAGTAGTCGGTCACTTGCACAAGAGACCCAGTACTTC
.,TRBD1,TRBJ1-5,TRBV19,CASGDRSNQPQHF,TGTGCCAGTGGGGACAGGAGCAATCAGCCCCAGCATTTT
.,.,TRBJ2-3,TRBV6-2/TRBV6-3,CASSYSPESSTDTQYF,TGTGCCAGCAGTTACTCCCCAGAGTCAAGCACAGATACGCAGTATTTT
few,.,TRBJ1-2,TRBV7-6,CASSLDSGGYGYTF,TGTGCCAGCAGCTTAGACAGCGGGGGCTATGGCTACACCTTC
.,.,TRBJ1-3,TRBV5-1,CASSLQTGGNTIYF,TGCGCCAGCAGCTTGCAAACAGGGGGAAACACCATATATTTT
.,.,TRBJ2-2,TRBV6-2/TRBV6-3,CASSYFANTGELFF,TGTGCCAGCAGTTACTTCGCGAACACCGGGGAGCTGTTTTTT
.,.,TRBJ1-2,TRBV6-5,CASSPNPDGYTF,TGTGCCAGCAGTCCGAACCCCGATGGCTACACCTTC
.,.,TRBJ1-1,TRBV15,CATSRVGTEAFF,TGTGCCACCAGCAGAGTAGGGACTGAAGCTTTCTTT
.,.,TRBJ2-5,TRBV11-2,CASSLGAEETQYF,TGTGCCAGCAGCTTAGGGGCAGAGGAGACCCAGTACTTC
.,.,TRBJ2-2,TRBV6-4,CASGRGTGELFF,TGTGCCAGCGGCAGGGGCACCGGGGAGCTGTTTTTT
.,.,TRBJ1-4,TRBV19,CASSWQRNEKLFF,TGTGCCAGTAGTTGGCAGAGGAATGAAAAACTGTTTTTT
.,.,TRBJ1-1,TRBV11-3,CASSLSTNTEAFF,TGTGCCAGCAGCTTAAGTACCAACACTGAAGCTTTCTTT
.,.,TRBJ1-3,TRBV9,CASSPWPGDTIYF,TGTGCCAGCAGCCCGTGGCCCGGCGACACCATATATTTT
.,TRBD1,TRBJ1-3,TRBV11-3,CASSTGGQTGNTIYF,TGTGCCAGCAGCACCGGGGGACAGACTGGAAACACCATATATTTT
.,TRBD2,TRBJ2-5,TRBV9,CASSVGLAGGRETQYF,TGTGCCAGCAGCGTAGGACTAGCGGGGGGCCGGGAGACCCAGTACTTC
.,.,TRBJ2-1,TRBV9,CASSVSTYNEQFF,TGTGCCAGCAGCGTAAGCACCTACAATGAGCAGTTCTTC
once,.,TRBJ2-3,TRBV10-3,CAIRGLDGTDTQYF,TGTGCCATCAGAGGCTTGGATGGCACAGATACGCAGTATTTT
few,TRBD1,TRBJ1-1,TRBV12-3/TRBV12-4,CASRPGQGAAFF,TGTGCCAGCAGACCGGGACAGGGGGCAGCTTTCTTT
.,.,TRBJ1-1,TRBV5-1,CASQQGLGNTEAFF,TGCGCCAGTCAACAGGGCCTAGGGAACACTGAAGCTTTCTTT
.,TRBD1,TRBJ1-1,TRBV30,CAWSVGGLFF,TGTGCCTGGAGTGTAGGGGGCCTTTTCTTT
.,.,TRBJ1-2,TRBV10-3,CAISESLGPYGYTF,TGTGCCATCAGTGAGTCTCTGGGGCCCTATGGCTACACCTTC
once,.,TRBJ2-3,TRBV12-3/TRBV12-4,CASSPLTQAQYF,TGTGCCAGCAGTCCCCTAACTCAGGCGCAGTATTTT